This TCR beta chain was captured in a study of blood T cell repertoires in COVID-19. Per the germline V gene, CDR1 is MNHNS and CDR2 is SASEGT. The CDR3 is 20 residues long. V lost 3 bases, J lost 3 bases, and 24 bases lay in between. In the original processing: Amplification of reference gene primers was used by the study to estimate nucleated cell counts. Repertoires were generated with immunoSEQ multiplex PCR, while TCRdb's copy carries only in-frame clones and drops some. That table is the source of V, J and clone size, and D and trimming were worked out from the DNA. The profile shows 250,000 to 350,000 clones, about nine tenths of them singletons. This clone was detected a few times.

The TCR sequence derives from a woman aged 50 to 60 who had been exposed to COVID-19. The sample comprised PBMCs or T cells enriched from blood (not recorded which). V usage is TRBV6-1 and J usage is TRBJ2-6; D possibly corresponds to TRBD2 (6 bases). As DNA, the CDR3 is TGTGCCAGCAGTGAGAGCCCGGGCGGGACCGACTTCTATGGGGCCAACGTCCTGACTTTC. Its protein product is CASSESPGGTDFYGANVLTF.